This T cell receptor beta chain was observed in a study of CD8 T cells in ankylosing spondylitis. Study-wide points: Clones linked to disease were reported to show significant enrichment in matched ankylosing spondylitis synovial fluid.

This CDR3 has 14 residues. With 7 bases removed from V and 2 bases from J, the gap between germline ends came to 15 bases. Ten or more counts support this clonotype. Its antigen is currently unknown. In TCRdb, the 5' RACE reads were re-called with MiXCR into one record per CDR3 protein. The sample contains hundreds of thousands of distinct CDR3 sequences, roughly a tenth of which appear only once. Sequencing was performed on blood, either unsorted or a sorted T cell fraction (not recorded which). The chain has TRBV6-7 and TRBJ2-7; D possibly matches TRBD1 or TRBD2 (6 bases each). TRBV6-7 counts as an open reading frame of uncertain function. This receptor was obtained from a male donor with ankylosing spondylitis or in good health (not recorded which). DNA of the CDR3: TGTGCCAGCACTCGCGAGGGGGGAGCCTACGAGCAGTACTTC. Its translation: CASTREGGAYEQYF.